A selection of T cell receptor beta chains follows, all from one sample in a study of Graves' ophthalmopathy and Graves' hyperthyroidism. TCRdb processed the multiplex PCR reads anew with MiXCR; each CDR3 protein has one entry. In the table there are about 25,000 distinct CDR3 sequences, less than 50% of which are singletons. The sample comprised peripheral blood. The receptors originated from an adult woman with stable Graves' hyperthyroidism. Both conserved end residues are part of each CDR3. The D gene is left open where the match is weak. Not all rows give a size; the values are once, few, many and, for expanded clones, a class.

TRBJ2-3,TRBV10-3,NA,NA,15,CAISESPGGSDTQYF,TGTGCCATCAGTGAGTCCCCTGGTGGATCAGATACGCAGTATTTT
TRBJ2-2,TRBV7-2,medium-sized,NA,12,CASRGTPGELFF,TGTGCCAGCAGGGGGACTCCCGGGGAGCTGTTTTTT
TRBJ2-6,TRBV28,NA,NA,16,CASSLSANSGANVLTF,TGTGCCAGCAGTTTATCGGCAAACTCTGGGGCCAACGTCCTGACTTTC
TRBJ2-1,TRBV19,NA,TRBD2,15,CASRKTSGRGNEQFF,TGTGCCAGTAGGAAGACTAGCGGGAGAGGCAATGAGCAGTTCTTC
TRBJ1-2,TRBV10-3,NA,NA,15,CAISVRDLGGYGYTF,TGTGCCATCAGTGTTAGAGACCTGGGGGGTTATGGCTACACCTTC
TRBJ2-1,TRBV30,NA,NA,12,CAWVGPDNEQFF,TGTGCCTGGGTTGGTCCCGACAATGAGCAGTTCTTC
TRBJ2-5,TRBV7-7,NA,NA,15,CASSTQGTKQETQYF,TGTGCTAGCAGTACCCAGGGGACGAAACAAGAGACCCAGTACTTC
TRBJ1-1,TRBV7-3,few,NA,13,CASSQTVNTEAFF,TGTGCCAGCAGTCAGACAGTGAACACTGAAGCTTTCTTT
TRBJ2-2,TRBV7-9,medium-sized,NA,14,CASSSGVETGELFF,TGTGCCAGCAGCTCGGGGGTGGAAACCGGGGAGCTGTTTTTT
TRBJ2-7,TRBV2,NA,NA,14,CASTQLGRGYEQYF,TGTGCCAGCACCCAACTGGGCAGGGGCTACGAGCAGTACTTC
TRBJ1-1,TRBV9,many,NA,15,CASSDGTGLNTEAFF,TGTGCCAGCAGCGATGGAACAGGGCTGAACACTGAAGCTTTCTTT
TRBJ2-7,TRBV6-6,medium-sized,TRBD2,12,CASRAGGGEQYF,TGTGCCAGCAGGGCGGGAGGCGGTGAGCAGTACTTC
TRBJ2-1,TRBV20-1,NA,NA,14,CSARFLRGINEQFF,TGCAGTGCTAGATTTCTCAGGGGAATCAATGAGCAGTTCTTC
TRBJ1-2,TRBV25-1,NA,TRBD1,16,CASSEGQGRLNYGYTF,TGTGCCAGCAGCGAGGGACAGGGAAGGTTAAACTATGGCTACACCTTC
TRBJ2-7,TRBV9,many,TRBD1,15,CASSPRQGASYEQYF,TGTGCCAGCAGCCCCCGACAGGGGGCTTCGTACGAGCAGTACTTC
TRBJ2-7,TRBV7-9,medium-sized,TRBD1,15,CASSHPDRGDYEQYF,TGTGCCAGCAGCCACCCGGACAGGGGGGACTACGAGCAGTACTTC
TRBJ2-7,TRBV28,NA,NA,17,CAGRTGRSDTSAYEQYF,TGTGCCGGCAGGACGGGAAGGAGCGATACAAGCGCCTACGAGCAGTACTTC
TRBJ2-1,TRBV9,NA,NA,14,CASSVPGPSDEQFF,TGTGCCAGCAGCGTTCCGGGGCCTTCTGATGAGCAGTTCTTC
TRBJ2-7,TRBV7-9,medium-sized,NA,12,CASSLSTFEQYF,TGTGCCAGCAGCTTATCTACATTCGAGCAGTACTTC
TRBJ2-7,TRBV7-2,NA,NA,14,CASSSGPMGYEQYF,TGTGCCAGCAGCTCGGGACCGATGGGCTACGAGCAGTACTTC
TRBJ2-1,TRBV9,few,TRBD1,15,CASSVRDSSYNEQFF,TGTGCCAGCAGCGTACGGGACAGCTCCTACAATGAGCAGTTCTTC
TRBJ2-5,TRBV7-3,NA,NA,16,CASSLGGKGVSETQYF,TGTGCCAGCAGCTTAGGCGGGAAGGGAGTCAGTGAGACCCAGTACTTC
TRBJ2-1,TRBV7-3,medium-sized,TRBD2,15,CASSRSGSGYNEQFF,TGTGCCAGCAGCCGTAGCGGGAGCGGCTACAATGAGCAGTTCTTC
TRBJ2-7,TRBV18,many,TRBD1,14,CASSEGQGAGEQYF,TGTGCCAGCTCAGAGGGACAGGGGGCTGGCGAGCAGTACTTC
TRBJ2-1,TRBV11-2,NA,TRBD2,16,CASSNPGLAEYNEQFF,TGTGCCAGCAGCAACCCGGGACTAGCGGAGTACAATGAGCAGTTCTTC
TRBJ2-7,TRBV5-1,NA,NA,9,CASSLGQYF,TGCGCCAGCAGCCTCGGGCAGTACTTC
TRBJ2-7,TRBV20-1,NA,TRBD2,13,CSATTSGVLEQYF,TGCAGTGCCACGACTAGCGGGGTACTGGAGCAGTACTTC
TRBJ2-2,TRBV19,once,TRBD2,14,CASSIREGLWELFF,TGTGCCAGTAGTATAAGGGAGGGTCTGTGGGAGCTGTTTTTT
TRBJ1-6,TRBV19,NA,TRBD1,14,CASSGQENNSPLHF,TGTGCCAGTAGTGGACAGGAGAATAATTCACCCCTCCACTTT
TRBJ2-7,TRBV7-9,NA,NA,15,CASSLGENKPYEQYF,TGTGCCAGCAGCTTGGGGGAAAACAAGCCCTACGAGCAGTACTTC
TRBJ1-1,TRBV5-1,many,NA,17,CASSLESSLGVNTEAFF,TGCGCCAGCAGCCTGGAAAGCAGCCTCGGCGTGAACACTGAAGCTTTCTTT
TRBJ2-1,TRBV10-2,many,NA,14,CASSEWDSVNEQFF,TGCGCCAGCAGTGAGTGGGACTCTGTCAATGAGCAGTTCTTC
TRBJ2-7,TRBV2,medium-sized,NA,15,CASSVSTTETYEQYF,TGTGCCAGCAGTGTCTCTACTACCGAGACCTACGAGCAGTACTTC
TRBJ2-5,TRBV7-3,NA,TRBD1,14,CAGSLTGGRETQYF,TGTGCCGGCAGCTTGACAGGGGGCCGGGAGACCCAGTACTTC
TRBJ2-3,TRBV20-1,many,TRBD2,17,CSARALGLAGDTDTQYF,TGCAGTGCTAGGGCCCTGGGACTAGCGGGAGACACAGATACGCAGTATTTT
TRBJ2-3,TRBV9,medium-sized,TRBD1,13,CASDRAGTDTQYF,TGTGCCAGCGACAGGGCGGGCACAGATACGCAGTATTTT
TRBJ2-5,TRBV12-3/TRBV12-4,NA,NA,12,CASSLLGATQYF,TGTGCCAGCAGTTTATTAGGCGCGACCCAGTACTTC
TRBJ1-5,TRBV19,once,NA,13,CASNARYNQPQHF,TGTGCCAGTAACGCCCGGTACAATCAGCCCCAGCATTTT
TRBJ2-7,TRBV6-5,NA,NA,14,CASSSVRGAGEQYF,TGTGCCAGCAGTTCCGTCCGGGGGGCGGGAGAGCAGTACTTC
TRBJ2-1,TRBV19,many,TRBD2,18,CASSIRASGNVVYNEQFF,TGTGCCAGTAGTATACGGGCTAGCGGGAATGTGGTTTACAATGAGCAGTTCTTC
TRBJ2-2,TRBV5-6,NA,TRBD2,18,CASSLLGLAGRSTGELFF,TGTGCCAGCAGCCTGCTGGGACTAGCGGGAAGGAGCACCGGGGAGCTGTTTTTT
TRBJ2-3,TRBV6-5,NA,NA,13,CASSYGPADTQYF,TGTGCCAGCAGTTACGGTCCGGCAGATACGCAGTATTTT
TRBJ1-6,TRBV11-2,many,NA,14,CASSLGEGVAPLHF,TGTGCCAGCAGCTTAGGGGAAGGGGTGGCACCCCTCCACTTT
TRBJ2-1,TRBV6-1,many,NA,12,CASSPRYNEQFF,TGTGCCAGCAGCCCCCGGTACAATGAGCAGTTCTTC
TRBJ1-5,TRBV9,NA,TRBD1,14,CASSPRQGGQPQHF,TGTGCCAGCAGCCCCCGACAGGGTGGTCAGCCCCAGCATTTT
TRBJ2-5,TRBV7-2,many,NA,17,CASSLVGGGLGQETQYF,TGTGCCAGCAGCTTAGTTGGTGGGGGATTGGGGCAAGAGACCCAGTACTTC
TRBJ2-3,TRBV27,many,NA,11,CASTSTDTQYF,TGTGCCAGCACCTCCACAGATACGCAGTATTTT
TRBJ2-5,TRBV2,many,NA,15,CASSEVLGLEETQYF,TGTGCCAGCAGTGAAGTTCTGGGGCTGGAAGAGACCCAGTACTTC
TRBJ1-3,TRBV6-6,many,TRBD1,16,CASSYVSGGSGNTIYF,TGTGCCAGCAGTTATGTTTCAGGGGGCAGTGGAAACACCATATATTTT
TRBJ2-2,TRBV7-2,once,TRBD1,13,CASSAIQGGELFF,TGTGCCAGCAGCGCTATACAGGGGGGGGAGCTGTTTTTT